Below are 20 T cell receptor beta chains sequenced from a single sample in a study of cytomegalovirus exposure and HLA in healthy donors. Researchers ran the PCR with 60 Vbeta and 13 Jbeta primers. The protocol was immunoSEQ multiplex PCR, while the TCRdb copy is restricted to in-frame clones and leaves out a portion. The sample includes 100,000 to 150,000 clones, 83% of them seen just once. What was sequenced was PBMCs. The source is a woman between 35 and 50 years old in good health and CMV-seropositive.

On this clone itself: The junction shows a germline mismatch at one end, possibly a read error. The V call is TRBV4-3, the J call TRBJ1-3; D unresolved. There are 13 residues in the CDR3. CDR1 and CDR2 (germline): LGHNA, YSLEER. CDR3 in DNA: TGCGCCAGCAGCCAAGACGAGGGAACCACCATATATTTT. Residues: CASSQDEGTTIYF.

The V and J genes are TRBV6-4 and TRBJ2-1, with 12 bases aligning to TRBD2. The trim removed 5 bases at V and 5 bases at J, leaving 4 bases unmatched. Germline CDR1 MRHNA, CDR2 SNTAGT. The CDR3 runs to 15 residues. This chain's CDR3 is CASSYRLAGDNEQFF. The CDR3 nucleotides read TGTGCCAGCAGTTACCGACTAGCGGGAGACAATGAGCAGTTCTTC.

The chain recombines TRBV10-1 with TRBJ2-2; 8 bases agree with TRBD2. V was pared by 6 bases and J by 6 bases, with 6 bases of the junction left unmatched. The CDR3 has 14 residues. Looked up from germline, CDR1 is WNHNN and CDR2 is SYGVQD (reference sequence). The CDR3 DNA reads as TGCGCCAGCAGAAAAGAAGCGGGAGCCGGGGAGCTGTTTTTT. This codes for CASRKEAGAGELFF.

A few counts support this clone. CDR3 protein: CASSLMGTALYYEAFF. The CDR3, as DNA: TGTGCCAGCAGCTTGATGGGGACAGCACTTTATTATGAAGCTTTCTTT. V gene TRBV5-4 combines with J gene TRBJ1-1, with TRBD1 identical over 7 bases. The V and J ends lost 1 base and 7 bases, in that order; junction bases with no gene match: 13. Germline V gene sequence: CDR1 SGHNT, CDR2 YYREEE (reference sequence). This CDR3 has 16 residues.

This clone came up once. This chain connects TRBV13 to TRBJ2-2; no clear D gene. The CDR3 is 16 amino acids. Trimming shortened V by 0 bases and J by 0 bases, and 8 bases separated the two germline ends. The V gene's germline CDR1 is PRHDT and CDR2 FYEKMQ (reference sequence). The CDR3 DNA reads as TGTGCCAGCAGCTTAGGAATGTCTACGAACACCGGGGAGCTGTTTTTT. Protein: CASSLGMSTNTGELFF.

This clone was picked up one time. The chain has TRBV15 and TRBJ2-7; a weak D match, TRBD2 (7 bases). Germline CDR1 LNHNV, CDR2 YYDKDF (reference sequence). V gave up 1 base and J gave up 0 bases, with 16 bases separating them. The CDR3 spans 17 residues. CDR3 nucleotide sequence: TGTGCCACCAGCAGAGGGGGGCTAGCGGACCTCTCCTACGAGCAGTACTTC. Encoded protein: CATSRGGLADLSYEQYF.

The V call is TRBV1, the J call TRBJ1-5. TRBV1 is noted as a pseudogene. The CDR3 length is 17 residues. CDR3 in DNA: TGCACCAGCATGGTGAAAGTTCGGGGGACGAGCAATCAGCCCCAGCATTTT. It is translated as CTSMVKVRGTSNQPQHF.

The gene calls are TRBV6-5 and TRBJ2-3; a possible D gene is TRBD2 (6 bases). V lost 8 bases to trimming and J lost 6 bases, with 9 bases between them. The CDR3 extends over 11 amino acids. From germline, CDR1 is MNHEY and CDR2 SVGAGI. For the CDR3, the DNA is TGTGCCAGCGGCCGGGGGGATACGCAGTATTTT. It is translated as CASGRGDTQYF.

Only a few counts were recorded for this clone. This chain's CDR3 is CASPLHYEQYF. DNA for the CDR3: TGTGCCAGCCCTCTCCACTACGAGCAGTACTTC. This chain connects TRBV5-8 to TRBJ2-5; no clear D. The last part of the DNA fits TRBJ2-7 better; the J call may be wrong. The CDR3 runs 11 residues. Germline assignment: CDR1 SGHTS and CDR2 YDEGEE.

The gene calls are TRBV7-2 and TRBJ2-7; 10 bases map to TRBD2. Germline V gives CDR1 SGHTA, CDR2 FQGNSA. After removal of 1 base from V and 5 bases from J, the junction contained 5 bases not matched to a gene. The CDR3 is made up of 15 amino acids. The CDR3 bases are TGTGCCAGCAGCTTAGGGGGGCTAGCGGGAGACGAGCAGTACTTC. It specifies CASSLGGLAGDEQYF.

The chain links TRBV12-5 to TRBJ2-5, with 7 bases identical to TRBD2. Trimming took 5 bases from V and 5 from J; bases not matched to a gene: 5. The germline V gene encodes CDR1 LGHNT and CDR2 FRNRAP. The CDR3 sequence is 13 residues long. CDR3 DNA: TGTGCTAGTGGTGGAAGCGGGACCGAGACCCAGTACTTC. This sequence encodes CASGGSGTETQYF.

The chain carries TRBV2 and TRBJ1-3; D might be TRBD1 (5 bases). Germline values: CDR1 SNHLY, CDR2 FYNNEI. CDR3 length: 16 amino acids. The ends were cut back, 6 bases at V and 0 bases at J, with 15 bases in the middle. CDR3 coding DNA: TGTGCCAGCAGGGGCCAGGGACTTAGCTCTGGAAACACCATATATTTT. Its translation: CASRGQGLSSGNTIYF.

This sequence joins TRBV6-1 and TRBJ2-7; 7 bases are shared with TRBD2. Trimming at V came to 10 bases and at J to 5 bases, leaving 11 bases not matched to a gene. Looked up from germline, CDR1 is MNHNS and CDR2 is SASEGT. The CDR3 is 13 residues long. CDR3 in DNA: TGTGCCACCCACCTAGCGGTAACTAACGAGCAGTACTTC. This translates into CATHLAVTNEQYF.

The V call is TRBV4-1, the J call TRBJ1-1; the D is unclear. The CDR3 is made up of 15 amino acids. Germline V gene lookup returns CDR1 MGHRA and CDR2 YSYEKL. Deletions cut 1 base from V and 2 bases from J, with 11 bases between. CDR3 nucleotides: TGCGCCAGCAGCCAAGCGTCGGGAGTTAACACTGAAGCTTTCTTT. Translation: CASSQASGVNTEAFF.

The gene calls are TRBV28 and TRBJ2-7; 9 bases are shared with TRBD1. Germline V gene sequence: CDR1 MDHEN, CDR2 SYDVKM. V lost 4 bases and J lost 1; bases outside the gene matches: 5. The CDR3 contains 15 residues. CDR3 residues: CASSSPGTGSYEQYF. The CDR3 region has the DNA TGTGCCAGCAGTTCTCCCGGGACAGGGTCCTACGAGCAGTACTTC.

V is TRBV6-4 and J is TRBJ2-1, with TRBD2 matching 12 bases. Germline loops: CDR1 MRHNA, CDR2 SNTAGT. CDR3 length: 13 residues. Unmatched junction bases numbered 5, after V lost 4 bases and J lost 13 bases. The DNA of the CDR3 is TGTGCCAGCAGTGTACTAGCGGGAGGATTCCAGTTCTTC. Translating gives CASSVLAGGFQFF.

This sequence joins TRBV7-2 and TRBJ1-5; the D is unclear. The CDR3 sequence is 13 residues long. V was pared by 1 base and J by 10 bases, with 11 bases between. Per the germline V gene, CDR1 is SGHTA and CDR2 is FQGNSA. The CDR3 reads CASSLGVSGPQHF. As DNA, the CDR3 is TGTGCCAGCAGCTTAGGAGTGTCAGGACCCCAGCATTTT.

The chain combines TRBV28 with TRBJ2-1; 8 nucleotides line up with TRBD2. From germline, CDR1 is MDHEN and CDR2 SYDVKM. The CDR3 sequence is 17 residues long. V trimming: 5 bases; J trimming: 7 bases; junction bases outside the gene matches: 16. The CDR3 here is CASSRTGLGGIFNEQFF. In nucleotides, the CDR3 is TGTGCCAGCAGTCGGACGGGACTAGGGGGTATATTTAATGAGCAGTTCTTC.

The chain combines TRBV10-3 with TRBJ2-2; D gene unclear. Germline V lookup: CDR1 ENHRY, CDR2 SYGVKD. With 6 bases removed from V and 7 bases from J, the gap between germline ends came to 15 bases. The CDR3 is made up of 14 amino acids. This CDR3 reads CAIRGTRSGGELFF. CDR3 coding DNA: TGTGCCATCAGAGGTACCCGGAGTGGCGGGGAGCTGTTTTTT.

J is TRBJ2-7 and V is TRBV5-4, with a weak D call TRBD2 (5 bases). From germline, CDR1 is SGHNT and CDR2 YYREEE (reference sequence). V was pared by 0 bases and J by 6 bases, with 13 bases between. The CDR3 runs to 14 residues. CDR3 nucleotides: TGTGCCAGCAGCTTGGAGCGGAGTCCCTCCGAGCAGTACTTC. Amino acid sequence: CASSLERSPSEQYF.